The rows below give T cell receptor beta chains drawn from one sample of a study of beta chain features in type 1 diabetes. The assay was immunoSEQ multiplex PCR, and TCRdb's table has in-frame clones only and misses some. The sample consists of 850,000 to 900,000 clones, about a sixth of them appearing once. The specimen sequenced was naive CD4+ T cells from blood. The receptors originated from a woman under 30 in good health. CDR3s include the opening cysteine and the closing phenylalanine or tryptophan. A D gene is named only where the DNA matches it firmly. Expanded clones are given a class, and other clones once, few, many or no size at all.

>TRBV5-1|TRBJ2-2|few|16|NA
TGCGCCAGCAGCACCCCGGAGGGCCCCCGGACCGGGGAGCTGTTTTTT
CASSTPEGPRTGELFF
>TRBV5-1|TRBJ2-7|once|14|NA
TGCGCCAGCAGCTTGGGTCAGGGGAGGTACGAGCAGTACTTC
CASSLGQGRYEQYF
>TRBV11-2|TRBJ2-7|few|14|NA
TGTGCCAGCAGCTTAGGGAAGAAACCTTACGAGCAGTACTTC
CASSLGKKPYEQYF
>TRBV9|TRBJ2-5|NA|16|TRBD2
TGTGCCAGCAGCGTAGCCCTAGCGGGGGTCCAAGAGACCCAGTACTTC
CASSVALAGVQETQYF
>TRBV5-1|TRBJ1-1|NA|14|TRBD1
TGCGCCAGCAGCACAGGACAGGGACACACTGAAGCTTTCTTT
CASSTGQGHTEAFF
>TRBV7-9|TRBJ2-3|few|14|NA
TGTGCCAGCAGCTTAGGGTCTAGTTCAGATACGCAGTATTTT
CASSLGSSSDTQYF
>TRBV18|TRBJ2-7|few|17|TRBD2
TGTGCCAGCTCACCGTTCAACATAAGAGGGAGGGACTACGAGCAGTACTTC
CASSPFNIRGRDYEQYF
>TRBV28|TRBJ1-3|NA|12|NA
TGTGCCAGCAGTACAAATGGAAACACCATATATTTT
CASSTNGNTIYF
>TRBV21-1|TRBJ2-7|many|11|NA
TGTGCCAGCAGCCTTCGGGACGAGCAGTACTTC
CASSLRDEQYF
>TRBV4-3|TRBJ2-7|NA|14|NA
TGCGCCAGCAGCCGAAGGGACGGAGCCTACGAGCAGTACTTC
CASSRRDGAYEQYF
>TRBV7-2|TRBJ2-5|NA|15|NA
TGTGCCAGCAGCTTAAGTTTGTGGAGAACAGAGACCCAGTACTTC
CASSLSLWRTETQYF
>TRBV7-2|TRBJ2-7|NA|16|TRBD2
TGTGCCAGCAGCTCCCACACTAGCGGGAGCCCCTACGAGCAGTACTTC
CASSSHTSGSPYEQYF
>TRBV5-1|TRBJ1-5|few|13|NA
TGTGCCAGCAGCCTACAGGGCTATCAGCCCCAGCATTTT
CASSLQGYQPQHF
>TRBV10-3|TRBJ2-3|NA|13|NA
TGTGCCATCAGTGACACTAGCACAGATACGCAGTATTTT
CAISDTSTDTQYF
>TRBV7-2|TRBJ2-7|NA|13|NA
TGTGCCAGCAGCCCGCCCCCGCGATACGAGCAGTACTTC
CASSPPPRYEQYF
>TRBV18|TRBJ2-7|NA|13|TRBD1
TGTGCCAGCTCCAGGGACAGGGACTACGAGCAGTACTTC
CASSRDRDYEQYF
>TRBV6-6|TRBJ2-2|NA|16|NA
TGTGCCAGCAGTTACTCGTCGGGAGCGAACACCGGGGAGCTGTTTTTT
CASSYSSGANTGELFF
>TRBV19|TRBJ2-2|NA|13|NA
TGTGCCAGTAGTAAAGCGGCCACCGGGGAGCTGTTTTTT
CASSKAATGELFF
>TRBV5-4|TRBJ2-1|NA|16|TRBD2
TGTGCCAGCAGCCGCTGGACTAGCGGGAACTACAATGAGCAGTTCTTC
CASSRWTSGNYNEQFF
>TRBV18|TRBJ2-1|NA|16|NA
TGTGCCAGCTCACCACAATCGTACCCCTCCTACAATGAGCAGTTCTTC
CASSPQSYPSYNEQFF
>TRBV4-3|TRBJ2-6|few|15|NA
TGCGCCAGCAGCCAACCTCTTCCTGGGGCCAACGTCCTGACTTTC
CASSQPLPGANVLTF
>TRBV7-2|TRBJ2-7|NA|14|TRBD2
TGTGCCAGCAGCTTAGCTCGGGAGGTCTACGAGCAGTACTTC
CASSLAREVYEQYF
>TRBV28|TRBJ2-1|NA|14|NA
TGTGCCAGCAGCCTGTCCAGGGTTTACAATGAGCAGTTCTTC
CASSLSRVYNEQFF
>TRBV7-2|TRBJ2-2|few|15|TRBD1
TGTGCCAGCAGACGGGACAGCGCGAACACCGGGGAGCTGTTTTTT
CASRRDSANTGELFF
>TRBV2|TRBJ1-5|few|15|NA
TGTGCCAGCAGGGGGGGTCTCCCGGGCAATCAGCCCCAGCATTTT
CASRGGLPGNQPQHF
>TRBV6-5|TRBJ2-1|NA|15|TRBD2
TGTGCCAGCAGCTCCAGGGCTAGCGGCTACAATGAGCAGTTCTTC
CASSSRASGYNEQFF
>TRBV4-3|TRBJ2-1|NA|14|NA
TGCGCCAGCAGCCAAGAGAGGTCAGCTCATGAGCAGTTCTTC
CASSQERSAHEQFF
>TRBV5-1|TRBJ1-5|few|16|TRBD1
TGCGCCAGCAGCCCGGGACAGGGGGCTTTTCATCAGCCCCAGCATTTT
CASSPGQGAFHQPQHF
>TRBV5-4|TRBJ2-7|few|13|NA
TGTGCCAGCAGCTTGTGGTCCGGCCCCGAGCAGTACTTC
CASSLWSGPEQYF
>TRBV7-3|TRBJ1-3|NA|14|NA
TGTGCCAGCAGCTTGGGGTCGTCTGGGAACACCATATATTTT
CASSLGSSGNTIYF
>TRBV9|TRBJ2-2|NA|12|NA
TGTGCCAGCAGCGTTCTTGCCGGGGAGCTGTTTTTT
CASSVLAGELFF
>TRBV2|TRBJ2-2|NA|18|TRBD2
TGTGCCAGCAGTGAAGTGGGACTAGCGGGAGCGAACACCGGGGAGCTGTTTTTT
CASSEVGLAGANTGELFF
>TRBV28|TRBJ1-1|few|13|TRBD1
TGTGCCAGCAGTTTATACAGGGGAACTGAAGCTTTCTTT
CASSLYRGTEAFF
>TRBV5-1|TRBJ2-2|NA|16|NA
TGCGCCAGCAGCTTACTTGGACTGAAAAACACCGGGGAGCTGTTTTTT
CASSLLGLKNTGELFF
>TRBV5-4|TRBJ2-1|NA|12|NA
TGTGCCAGCAGCTTTTACGGCAATGAGCAGTTCTTC
CASSFYGNEQFF
>TRBV9|TRBJ2-1|few|15|TRBD1
TGTGCCAGCAGCGTAGAGAGGGGGCCGGGGAATGAGCAGTTCTTC
CASSVERGPGNEQFF
>TRBV28|TRBJ2-1|few|16|NA
TGTGCCAGCAGTTTATCCGCTGGGACGCTAGAGATTGAGCAGTTCTTC
CASSLSAGTLEIEQFF
>TRBV5-6|TRBJ1-4|NA|15|NA
TGTGCCAGCAGCTCTCCGGGTTCGGCTAATGAAAAACTGTTTTTT
CASSSPGSANEKLFF
>TRBV5-4|TRBJ2-1|few|14|NA
TGTGCCAGCAGCGTTCTAGCGCCCAACAATGAGCAGTTCTTC
CASSVLAPNNEQFF
>TRBV15|TRBJ2-7|few|16|NA
TGTGCCACCAGCAGAGCTCGGCGCACAGTTCCCTACGAGCAGTACTTC
CATSRARRTVPYEQYF
>TRBV7-2|TRBJ1-5|NA|15|NA
TGTGCCAGCAGCTTAGTACAGGGTAACAATCAGCCCCAGCATTTT
CASSLVQGNNQPQHF
>TRBV6-5|TRBJ2-2|NA|15|TRBD1
TGTGCCAGCAGCCCCAGGGGGCCGGGCACCGGGGAGCTGTTTTTT
CASSPRGPGTGELFF
>TRBV10-3|TRBJ2-7|NA|15|NA
TGTGCCATCAGTGAGGAGGCGGGGGCATTAAGATTGCAGTACTTC
CAISEEAGALRLQYF
>TRBV7-2|TRBJ1-4|few|16|NA
TGCGCCAGCAGCCTTCTCAGCGGTGCAACTAATGAAAAACTGTTTTTT
CASSLLSGATNEKLFF
>TRBV6-6|TRBJ2-7|NA|14|NA
TGTGCCAGCAGTTACCTCGCAGGAAGGCACGAGCAGTACTTC
CASSYLAGRHEQYF
>TRBV6-5|TRBJ2-7|NA|15|TRBD2
TGTGCCAGCAGTCCCTTGGTAGCGGGGGACTACGAGCAGTACTTC
CASSPLVAGDYEQYF
>TRBV29-1|TRBJ2-3|few|15|TRBD2
TGCAGCGTCTCGTGGGGGACTAGCGGCACAGATACGCAGTATTTT
CSVSWGTSGTDTQYF
>TRBV6-1|TRBJ2-7|few|14|NA
TGTGCCAGCAGTGAAAATCTGCGGGCCTACGAGCAGTACTTC
CASSENLRAYEQYF
>TRBV28|TRBJ1-5|NA|13|NA
TGTGCCAGCATTCCAGGGGCCAATCAGCCCCAGCATTTT
CASIPGANQPQHF
>TRBV5-1|TRBJ2-2|NA|16|TRBD1
TGCGCCAGCAGCTTTGGGGGACAGGGAAACACCGGGGAGCTGTTTTTT
CASSFGGQGNTGELFF